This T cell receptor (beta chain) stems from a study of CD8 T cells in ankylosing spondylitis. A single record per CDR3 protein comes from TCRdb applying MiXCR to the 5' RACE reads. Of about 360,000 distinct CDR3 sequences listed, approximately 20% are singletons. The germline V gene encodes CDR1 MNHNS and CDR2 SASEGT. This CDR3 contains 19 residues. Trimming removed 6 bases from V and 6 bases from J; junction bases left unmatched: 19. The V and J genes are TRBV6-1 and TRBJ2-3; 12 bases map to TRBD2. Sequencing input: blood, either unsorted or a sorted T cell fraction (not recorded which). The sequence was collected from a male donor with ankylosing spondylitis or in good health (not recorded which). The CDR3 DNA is TGTGCCAGCAGCCAAGGGGCTAGCGGGGGGGCCGCCAGGTGGGATACGCAGTATTTT. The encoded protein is CASSQGASGGAARWDTQYF.